This entry lists 2 T cell receptor beta chains sequenced from one sample in a study of vaccination and CD4 T cells after COVID-19. The Oncomine TCR Beta short-read assay sequenced DNA from cultured CD4+ T cells. TCRdb called the PCR reads again in MiXCR, with one record for every CDR3 protein. The sample yields some 12,000 distinct CDR3 sequences, roughly half seen once. These receptors are not linked to any known antigen. Sample treatment: roughly 10-day PBMC culture with coronavirus spike peptide pools or control peptides (ViraFEST assay). Sequencing used CD4+ T cells from blood, cultured in vitro. The receptors were gathered from a human donor who had recovered from COVID-19.

The V gene is TRBV7-2, the J gene TRBJ2-2; possibly TRBD2 for D (6 bases). Trimming cost V 2 bases and J 3 bases, with 13 bases left between them. This CDR3 contains 16 residues. Germline V CDR1 and CDR2: SGHTA, FQGNSA. CDR3 in DNA: TGTGCCAGCAGCTTAAGATCAGCGGGTCACACCGGGGAGCTGTTTTTT. It translates to CASSLRSAGHTGELFF. The entire variable domain, with the rest obtained from reference TRBV7-2 and TRBJ2-2, is as follows: GAGVSQSPSNKVTEKGKDVELRCDPISGHTALYWYRQSLGQGLEFLIYFQGNSAPDKSGLPSDRFSAERTGGSVSTLTIQRTQQEDSAVYLCASSLRSAGHTGELFFGEGSRLTVL.

J is TRBJ1-1 and V is TRBV20-1; 9 bases line up with TRBD1. This CDR3 is 12 amino acids long. Germline assignment: CDR1 DFQATT and CDR2 SNEGSKA (reference sequence). Losses at the gene ends were 8 bases for V and 8 bases for J; bases not matched to a gene: 9. For the CDR3, the DNA is TGCAGTAGCAATGGACAGGGGACCGAAGCTTTCTTT. This translates into CSSNGQGTEAFF.